These 28 T cell receptor beta chains came from one sample sequenced in a study of graft-versus-host responses after intestinal transplantation. Repertoires were generated with immunoSEQ multiplex PCR, while TCRdb's copy carries only in-frame clones and drops some. The sample has 84,000 or so clones, around 87% seen once. These TCRs are of unknown antigen specificity. Source: unstimulated CD8+ T cells sorted from spleen or lymph node cells, taken before transplant. Every receptor here comes from a human donor who was the organ donor for an intestinal transplant.

This clone was seen a single time. The rearrangement joins TRBV9 to TRBJ1-1; D is undetermined. The V gene's germline CDR1 is SGDLS and CDR2 YYNGEE. The CDR3 totals 12 residues. Trimming pared 2 bases from V and 7 bases from J, leaving 9 bases between. CDR3 DNA: TGTGCCAGCAGCGTTGATGTCAGTGAAGCTTTCTTT. It encodes CASSVDVSEAFF.

The chain joins TRBV19 to TRBJ1-6, with D unclear. The V end was cut by 2 bases, the J end by 6 bases, with 11 bases between. Germline assignment: CDR1 LNHDA and CDR2 SQIVND (reference sequence). The CDR3 loop spans 15 amino acids. The CDR3, as DNA: TGTGCCAGTAGTATAACCGGGCCGTCTAATTCACCCCTCCACTTT. Protein sequence: CASSITGPSNSPLHF.

This chain connects TRBV7-3 to TRBJ2-3; D is ambiguous. The CDR3 has 13 amino acids. The V gene's germline CDR1 is SGHTA and CDR2 FQGTGA. V lost 4 bases, J lost 2 bases, and 7 bases lay in between. The CDR3 coding sequence is TGTGCCAGCAGCTCGTGGGTCACAGATACGCAGTATTTT. Translated: CASSSWVTDTQYF.

The chain carries TRBV4-1 and TRBJ1-2; 9 positions agree with TRBD1. The CDR3 has 15 residues. Germline lookup yields CDR1 MGHRA and CDR2 YSYEKL. The V gene end was trimmed by 3 bases and the J gene end by 2 bases; junction bases not matched to a gene: 4. The CDR3 DNA sequence: TGCGCCAGCAGCCAGTGGACAGGGGCGAACTATGGCTACACCTTC. Encoded protein: CASSQWTGANYGYTF.

The chain employs TRBV27 and TRBJ2-1, with 9 bases lining up with TRBD2. V lost 5 bases to trimming and J lost 4 bases; unmatched junction nucleotides: 9. CDR3 length: 16 residues. Germline lookup yields CDR1 MNHEY and CDR2 SMNVEV (reference sequence). The CDR3, as DNA: TGTGCCAGCAGTAGGGCTAGCGGGGCGTTTTACAATGAGCAGTTCTTC. This sequence encodes CASSRASGAFYNEQFF.

Turning to this clone: The limits of the CDR3 on the DNA are not certain, so only TCRdb's listed CDR3 is given. V is TRBV27 and J is TRBJ2-3. The germline CDR1 and CDR2 sequences are MNHEY and SMNVEV (reference sequence). From its first to its last residue, the CDR3 has 17 amino acids. The CDR3 sequence: CASSAPVGPGFTDTQYF.

The chain employs TRBV6-5 and TRBJ2-7, with a weak D call TRBD1 (5 bases). The V gene lost 2 bases and the J gene lost 1 base, with 6 bases spanning the gap. This CDR3 contains 13 residues. Germline CDR1 reads MNHEY; CDR2 reads SVGAGI. CDR3 sequence reads: CASSYAGSYEQYF. The CDR3 DNA reads as TGTGCCAGCAGTTACGCAGGGTCCTACGAGCAGTACTTC.

CDR3 nucleotides: TGTGCCAGCAGTGATATAAGGACAGTGTCAGGGCCCCAGCATTTT. Amino acids: CASSDIRTVSGPQHF. The chain recombines TRBV6-1 with TRBJ1-5; D might be TRBD1 (6 bases). The V end lost 3 bases, the J end lost 9 bases, and 18 bases lay between the germline ends. The CDR3 spans 15 residues. Germline V gene lookup returns CDR1 MNHNS and CDR2 SASEGT.

The chain links TRBV5-5 to TRBJ1-2; D call uncertain. Germline V gives CDR1 SGHKS, CDR2 YYEKEE (reference sequence). The CDR3 consists of 15 residues. Trimming stripped 6 bases from V and 2 bases from J, with 17 bases between. The CDR3 protein is CASTPEYDGNYGYTF. CDR3 DNA sequence: TGTGCCAGCACCCCGGAATACGACGGGAACTATGGCTACACCTTC.

The chain uses TRBV19 and TRBJ2-1; 8 bases fit TRBD2. CDR1 LNHDA and CDR2 SQIVND come from the germline V gene (reference sequence). The CDR3 runs 15 residues. Unmatched junction bases numbered 3, after V lost 1 base and J lost 4 bases. CDR3 sequence (DNA): TGTGCCAGTAGTATAGGGGCGGGGGGTTACAATGAGCAGTTCTTC. This codes for CASSIGAGGYNEQFF.

The V call is TRBV5-6, the J call TRBJ2-5; D might be TRBD2 (5 bases). Germline V gene data show CDR1 as SGHDT and CDR2 as YYEEEE. Trimming removed 3 bases at V and 7 bases at J, with 13 bases between. This CDR3 comprises 13 residues. This CDR3 reads CASSSGFGVTQYF. The CDR3 coding sequence is TGTGCCAGCAGCTCGGGGTTTGGCGTGACCCAGTACTTC.

The CDR3 DNA reads as TGTGCCAGCAGTTACGGCGGGACCTCCTACGAGCAGTACTTC. Translation: CASSYGGTSYEQYF. The chain joins TRBV6-6 to TRBJ2-7, with D tentatively TRBD2 (6 bases). V was cut by 2 bases and J by 0 bases, with 8 bases left in between. CDR1 MNHNY and CDR2 SVGAGI come from the germline V gene (reference sequence). This CDR3 has 14 residues.

This clone occurred a few times. CDR3 sequence (DNA): TGTGCCATCAGTGAAGGAACTGAAGCTTTCTTT. Protein sequence: CAISEGTEAFF. The genes are TRBV10-3 and TRBJ1-1; D call uncertain. CDR1 is ENHRY and CDR2 is SYGVKD in the germline V gene. V lost 3 bases and J lost 5, with 4 bases in between. The CDR3 contains 11 residues.

The gene calls are TRBV7-9 and TRBJ1-2; D is perhaps TRBD1 (5 bases). V was pared by 5 bases and J by 6 bases, with 19 bases between. There are 15 residues in the CDR3. CDR1 is SEHNR, CDR2 FQNEAQ, per germline (reference sequence). The CDR3 sequence: CASSVSGTLLDGYTF. CDR3 bases: TGTGCCAGCAGCGTTTCTGGGACTCTATTGGATGGCTACACCTTC.

The chain joins TRBV4-1 to TRBJ1-4; no clear D gene. The CDR3 contains 15 residues. V lost 4 bases and J 1 base, leaving 10 bases between the germline ends. CDR1 and CDR2 from the germline V gene are MGHRA and YSYEKL. The DNA for the CDR3 is TGCGCCAGCAGCCCCTCTGAGGGAACTAATGAAAAACTGTTTTTT. It translates to CASSPSEGTNEKLFF.

The rearrangement joins TRBV6-5 to TRBJ2-7; 8 bases map to TRBD1. V was pared by 6 bases and J by 3 bases, with 4 bases of the junction left unmatched. The CDR3 runs 13 residues. CDR1 is MNHEY, CDR2 SVGAGI, per germline. Here the CDR3 reads CASRETGGYEQYF. The CDR3 nucleotides are TGTGCCAGCAGAGAAACAGGGGGCTACGAGCAGTACTTC.

This clone was recorded once. The V and J genes are TRBV19 and TRBJ1-6; the D gene is possibly TRBD1 (6 bases). Germline CDR1 and CDR2: LNHDA and SQIVND (reference sequence). The CDR3 is made up of 14 amino acids. Trimming shortened V by 5 bases and J by 4 bases, and 9 bases separated the two germline ends. CDR3 DNA: TGTGCCAGTAGTGGACAGTTTTATAATTCACCCCTCCACTTT. This translates into CASSGQFYNSPLHF. Full variable domain (rest looked up from reference TRBV19 and TRBJ1-6): DGGITQSPKYLFRKEGQNVTLSCEQNLNHDAMYWYRQDPGQGLRLIYYSQIVNDFQKGDIAEGYSVSREKKESFPLTVTSAQKNPTAFYLCASSGQFYNSPLHFGNGTRLTVT.

In this sample, this clone turned up once. V gene TRBV6-1 combines with J gene TRBJ2-7; 7 bases agree with TRBD1. V shed 5 bases, J shed 5 bases, and the junction held 3 bases outside the gene matches. Germline V gene data show CDR1 as MNHNS and CDR2 as SASEGT. CDR3 length equals 12 residues. The CDR3 sequence: CASSHRGDEQYF. CDR3 bases: TGTGCCAGCAGTCACAGGGGAGACGAGCAGTACTTC.

Many counts were recorded for this clone. This chain uses TRBV15 with TRBJ1-2, with D perhaps TRBD1 (6 bases). Germline V gives CDR1 LNHNV, CDR2 YYDKDF (reference sequence). The CDR3 has 14 amino acids. V shed 5 bases and J shed 3 bases, with 13 bases lying between them. The CDR3 protein is CATSPNREYYGYTF. The CDR3 DNA is TGTGCCACCAGCCCCAACAGGGAGTACTATGGCTACACCTTC.

The chain joins TRBV6-5 to TRBJ2-5; 10 nucleotides agree with TRBD2. This CDR3 is 15 amino acids long. V shed 2 bases and J 0 bases; nucleotides not matched to a gene: 0. Looked up from germline, CDR1 is MNHEY and CDR2 is SVGAGI. The CDR3 sequence: CASSYGLADQETQYF. The CDR3 DNA is TGTGCCAGCAGTTACGGACTAGCGGACCAAGAGACCCAGTACTTC.

The chain has TRBV10-3 and TRBJ2-7, with D possibly matching TRBD1 (5 bases). The CDR3 has 15 amino acids. V dropped 0 bases and J dropped 2 bases, with 11 bases sitting between them. Germline CDR1 is ENHRY and CDR2 is SYGVKD. CDR3 sequence: CAISESTGETYEQYF. The CDR3 bases are TGTGCCATCAGTGAGTCAACAGGAGAAACCTACGAGCAGTACTTC.

The chain couples TRBV27 to TRBJ2-1; weak D call: TRBD1 (5 bases). The CDR3 is 15 amino acids. The V and J ends lost 4 bases and 14 bases respectively, with 24 bases between them. Germline-derived CDR1 and CDR2 are MNHEY and SMNVEV (reference sequence). The CDR3 region has the DNA TGTGCCAGCAGTTATCTAAAATCCCAGGGTCCCCAAGAGTTCTTC. Residues: CASSYLKSQGPQEFF.

The chain links TRBV12-5 to TRBJ1-2; D unclear. CDR3 length: 14 residues. The germline V gene has CDR1 LGHNT and CDR2 FRNRAP. V was trimmed by 5 bases and J by 4 bases, leaving 14 bases between them. The CDR3 bases are TGTGCTAGTGGTCCGGACGGCGGGTCCTATGGCTACACCTTC. Translating gives CASGPDGGSYGYTF.

The rearrangement links TRBV6-1 to TRBJ2-1, with D possibly being TRBD1 or TRBD2 (5 bases each). The CDR3 is 15 residues long. Trimming left V 0 bases short and J 2 bases short, with 8 bases between. The germline gives CDR1 MNHNS, CDR2 SASEGT. The CDR3 loop reads CASSEAGDPYNEQFF. DNA for the CDR3: TGTGCCAGCAGTGAAGCTGGGGACCCCTACAATGAGCAGTTCTTC.

The J gene is TRBJ1-4, the V gene TRBV6-1; 8 bases fit TRBD1. The germline V gene has CDR1 MNHNS and CDR2 SASEGT. There are 14 residues in the CDR3. Trimming removed 2 bases from V and 7 bases from J; junction bases left unmatched: 3. The CDR3 sequence: CASSEQGAGEKLFF. The DNA of the CDR3 is TGTGCCAGCAGTGAACAGGGGGCAGGTGAAAAACTGTTTTTT.

In its sample, this clone was seen once. The J gene is TRBJ2-5, the V gene TRBV4-1; 8 bases agree with TRBD2. The V and J ends lost 2 bases and 2 bases, in that order; junction bases with no gene match: 1. Germline CDR1 reads MGHRA; CDR2 reads YSYEKL. The CDR3 runs to 14 residues. The CDR3 is CASSQRLAQETQYF. CDR3 sequence (DNA): TGCGCCAGCAGCCAAAGACTAGCGCAAGAGACCCAGTACTTC.

The chain couples TRBV28 to TRBJ2-7, with 8 bases fitting TRBD1. Per the germline V gene, CDR1 is MDHEN and CDR2 is SYDVKM. CDR3 size: 11 residues. The V segment lost 6 bases and the J segment 6 bases; nucleotides outside the gene matches: 1. The CDR3 is CASRTGGEQYF. CDR3 bases: TGTGCCAGCAGAACAGGGGGCGAGCAGTACTTC.

This clone has just one count. This chain connects TRBV11-2 to TRBJ2-1; TRBD1 matches 9 bases. This CDR3 region has 16 residues. The V gene end was trimmed by 2 bases and the J gene end by 5 bases; junction bases not matched to a gene: 7. The germline CDR1 and CDR2 sequences are SGHAT and FQNNGV. The CDR3 region is CASSLFGQGSNNEQFF. In DNA, the CDR3 is TGTGCCAGCAGCTTATTTGGACAGGGGAGTAACAATGAGCAGTTCTTC.